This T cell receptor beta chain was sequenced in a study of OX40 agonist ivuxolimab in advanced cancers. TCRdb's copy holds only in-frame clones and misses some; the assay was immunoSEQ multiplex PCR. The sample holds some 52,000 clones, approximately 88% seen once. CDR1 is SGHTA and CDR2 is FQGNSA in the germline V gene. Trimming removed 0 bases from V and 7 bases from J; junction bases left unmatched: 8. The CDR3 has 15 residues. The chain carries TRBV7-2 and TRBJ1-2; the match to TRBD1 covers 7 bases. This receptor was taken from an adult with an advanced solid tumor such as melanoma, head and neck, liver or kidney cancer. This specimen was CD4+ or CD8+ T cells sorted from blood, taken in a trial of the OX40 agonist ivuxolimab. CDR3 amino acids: CASSLAVEGALGYTF. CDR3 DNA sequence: TGTGCCAGCAGCTTAGCGGTAGAGGGGGCGCTTGGCTACACCTTC.